These T cell receptor beta chains were read from a single sample in a study of cytomegalovirus exposure and HLA in healthy donors. TCRdb's table, derived via immunoSEQ multiplex PCR, lists solely in-frame clones and lacks some. The repertoire holds tens of thousands of clones, with approximately 78% as singletons. What was sequenced was PBMCs. These receptors all come from a male donor in good health and CMV-seropositive. CDR3s leave out the opening cysteine and the closing phenylalanine or tryptophan. Each record gives: V gene, CDR3 protein.

V gene: TRBV7-2
CDR3 protein: ASSLRPSGETQY

V gene: TRBV14
CDR3 protein: ASSGTDRLDEQY

V gene: TRBV28
CDR3 protein: ASSSPPRRFMF

V gene: TRBV28
CDR3 protein: ATDDGWGQNYGYT

V gene: TRBV18
CDR3 protein: ASSPVSRGLDTEAF

V gene: TRBV11-2
CDR3 protein: ASSLEPGQASPLH

V gene: TRBV28
CDR3 protein: ASTPRDKLDNEQF

V gene: TRBV27
CDR3 protein: ASSYASGTYEQY

V gene: TRBV19
CDR3 protein: ASSPGGNIYEQY

V gene: TRBV4-1
CDR3 protein: ASSQDDGGSYEQY